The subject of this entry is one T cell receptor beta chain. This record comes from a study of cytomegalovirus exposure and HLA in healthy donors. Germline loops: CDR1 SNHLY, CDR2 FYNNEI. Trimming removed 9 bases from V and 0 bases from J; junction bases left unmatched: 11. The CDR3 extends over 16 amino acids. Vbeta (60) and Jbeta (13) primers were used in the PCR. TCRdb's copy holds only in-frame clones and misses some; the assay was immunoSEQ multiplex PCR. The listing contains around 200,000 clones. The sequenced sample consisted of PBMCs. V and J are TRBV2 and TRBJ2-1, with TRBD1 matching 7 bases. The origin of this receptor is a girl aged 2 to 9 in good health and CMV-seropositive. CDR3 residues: CASLLGTASSYNEQFF. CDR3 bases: TGTGCCAGTCTATTGGGGACAGCCAGCTCCTACAATGAGCAGTTCTTC.